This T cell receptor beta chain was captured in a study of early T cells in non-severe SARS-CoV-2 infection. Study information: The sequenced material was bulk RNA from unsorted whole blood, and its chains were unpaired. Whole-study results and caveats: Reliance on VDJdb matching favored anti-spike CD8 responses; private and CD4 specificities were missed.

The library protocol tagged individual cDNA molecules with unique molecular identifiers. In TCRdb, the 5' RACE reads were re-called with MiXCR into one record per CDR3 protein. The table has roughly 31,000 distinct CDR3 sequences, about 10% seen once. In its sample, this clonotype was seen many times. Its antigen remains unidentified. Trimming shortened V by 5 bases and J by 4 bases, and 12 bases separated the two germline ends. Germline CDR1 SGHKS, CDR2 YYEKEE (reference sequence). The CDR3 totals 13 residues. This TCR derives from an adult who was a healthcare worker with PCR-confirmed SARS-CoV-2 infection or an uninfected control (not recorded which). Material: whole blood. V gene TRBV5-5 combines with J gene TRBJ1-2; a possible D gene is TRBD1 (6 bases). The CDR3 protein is CASRKPGAYGYTF. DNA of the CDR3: TGTGCCAGCAGAAAACCAGGGGCCTATGGCTACACCTTC.